Here is one TCR beta chain with its context. Antigen: not known. The sample is drawn from a study of shared clonotypes between healthy human individuals. About 30,000 T cell genomes (about 210 ng DNA) went into each sorted-subset replicate. Measured with immunoSEQ multiplex PCR; TCRdb has only the in-frame clones, and not every one. The sample lists over a million clones, more than 95% occurring once. The healthy adult donors were HIV-negative and reported no recent acute infections or vaccinations. Study-wide results and caveats: Investigators collected only blood, and repertoires in tissues likely differ. Between a few donors, naive CD4 clonotypes were shared at a level of around 4.8%.

Germline V gives CDR1 LNHDA, CDR2 SQIVND (reference sequence). There are 13 residues in the CDR3. V was cut by 3 bases and J by 6 bases, with 11 bases left in between. The V and J genes are TRBV19 and TRBJ1-1; possible D gene TRBD1, 5 bases. The receptor was derived from a man younger than 45 in good health. Sequenced: naive CD4+ T cells sorted from blood. Subset meaning: CD45RA+ positively selected. This CDR3 is CASSIGSGPEAFF. The CDR3 nucleotides are TGTGCCAGTAGTATCGGGTCGGGGCCTGAAGCTTTCTTT. Supplemented by reference TRBV19 and TRBJ1-1, the full variable domain reads DGGITQSPKYLFRKEGQNVTLSCEQNLNHDAMYWYRQDPGQGLRLIYYSQIVNDFQKGDIAEGYSVSREKKESFPLTVTSAQKNPTAFYLCASSIGSGPEAFFGQGTRLTVV.